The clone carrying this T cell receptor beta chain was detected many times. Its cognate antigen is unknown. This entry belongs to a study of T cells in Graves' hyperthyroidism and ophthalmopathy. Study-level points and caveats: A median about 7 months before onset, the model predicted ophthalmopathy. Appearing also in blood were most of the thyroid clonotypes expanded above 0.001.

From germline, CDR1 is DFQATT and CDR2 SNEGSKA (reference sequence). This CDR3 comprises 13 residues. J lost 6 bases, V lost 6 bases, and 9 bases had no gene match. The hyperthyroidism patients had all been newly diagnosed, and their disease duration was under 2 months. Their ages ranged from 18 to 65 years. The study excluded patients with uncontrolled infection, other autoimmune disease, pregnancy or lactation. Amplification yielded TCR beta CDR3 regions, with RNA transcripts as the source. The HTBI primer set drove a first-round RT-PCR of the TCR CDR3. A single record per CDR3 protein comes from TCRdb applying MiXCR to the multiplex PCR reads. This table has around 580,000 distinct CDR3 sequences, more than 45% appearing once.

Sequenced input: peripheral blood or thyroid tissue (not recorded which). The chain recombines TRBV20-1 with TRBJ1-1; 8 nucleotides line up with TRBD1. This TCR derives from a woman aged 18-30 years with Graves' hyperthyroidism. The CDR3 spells CSASSGTGSEAFF. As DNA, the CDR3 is TGCAGTGCCTCGTCCGGGACAGGATCTGAAGCTTTCTTT.